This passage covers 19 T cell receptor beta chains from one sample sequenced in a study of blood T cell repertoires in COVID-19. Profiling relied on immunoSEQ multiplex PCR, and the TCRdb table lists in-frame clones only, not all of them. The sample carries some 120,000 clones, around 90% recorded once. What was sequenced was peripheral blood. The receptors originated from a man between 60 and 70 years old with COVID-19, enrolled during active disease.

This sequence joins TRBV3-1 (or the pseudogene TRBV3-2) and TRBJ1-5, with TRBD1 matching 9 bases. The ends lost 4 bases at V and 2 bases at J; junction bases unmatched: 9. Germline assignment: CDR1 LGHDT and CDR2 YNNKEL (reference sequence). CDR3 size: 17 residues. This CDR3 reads CASSPTTGGEGNQPQHF. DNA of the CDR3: TGTGCCAGCAGCCCCACCACAGGGGGCGAAGGCAATCAGCCCCAGCATTTT.

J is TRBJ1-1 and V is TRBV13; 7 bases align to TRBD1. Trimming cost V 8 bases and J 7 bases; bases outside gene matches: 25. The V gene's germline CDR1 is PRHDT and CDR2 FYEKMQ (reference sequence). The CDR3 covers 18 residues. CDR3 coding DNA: TGTGCCAGCGGGGACGCCGTACAGGGGATCTGGACCGGTAGTGAAGCTTTCTTT. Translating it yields CASGDAVQGIWTGSEAFF.

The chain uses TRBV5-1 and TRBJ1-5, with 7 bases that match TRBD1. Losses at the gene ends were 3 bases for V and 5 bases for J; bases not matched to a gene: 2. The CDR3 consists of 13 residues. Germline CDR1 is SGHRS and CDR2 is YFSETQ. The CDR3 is CASSSDRDQPQHF. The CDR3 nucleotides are TGCGCCAGCAGCTCAGACAGGGATCAGCCCCAGCATTTT.

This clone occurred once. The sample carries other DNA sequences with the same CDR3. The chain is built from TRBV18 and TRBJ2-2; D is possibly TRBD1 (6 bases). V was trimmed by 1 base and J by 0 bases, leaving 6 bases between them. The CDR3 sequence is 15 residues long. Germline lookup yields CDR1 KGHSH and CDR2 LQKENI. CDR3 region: CASSPRGPNTGELFF. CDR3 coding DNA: TGTGCCAGCTCACCACGGGGGCCGAACACCGGGGAGCTGTTTTTT. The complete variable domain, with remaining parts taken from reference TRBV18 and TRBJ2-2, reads NAGVMQNPRHLVRRRGQEARLRCSPMKGHSHVYWYRQLPEEGLKFMVYLQKENIIDESGMPKERFSAEFPKEGPSILRIQQVVRGDSAAYFCASSPRGPNTGELFFGEGSRLTVL.

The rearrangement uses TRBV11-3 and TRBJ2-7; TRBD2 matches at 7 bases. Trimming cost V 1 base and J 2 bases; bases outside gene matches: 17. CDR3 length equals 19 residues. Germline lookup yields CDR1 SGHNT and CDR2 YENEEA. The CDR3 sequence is CASSLGAGGASGPTYEQYF. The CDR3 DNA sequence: TGTGCCAGCAGCTTAGGGGCTGGAGGGGCTAGCGGACCCACCTACGAGCAGTACTTC.

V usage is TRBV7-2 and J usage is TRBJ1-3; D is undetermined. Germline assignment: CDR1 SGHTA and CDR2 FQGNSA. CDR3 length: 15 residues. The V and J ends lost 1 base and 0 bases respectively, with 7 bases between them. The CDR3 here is CASSLDASSGNTIYF. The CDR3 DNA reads TGTGCCAGCAGCTTAGATGCCAGCTCTGGAAACACCATATATTTT.

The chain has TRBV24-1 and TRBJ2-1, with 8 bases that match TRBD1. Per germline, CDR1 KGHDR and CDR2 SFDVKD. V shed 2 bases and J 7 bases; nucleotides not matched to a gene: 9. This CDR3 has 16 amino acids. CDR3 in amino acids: CATSDSDRVGGNEQFF. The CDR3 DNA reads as TGTGCCACCAGTGATTCGGACAGGGTCGGAGGTAATGAGCAGTTCTTC.

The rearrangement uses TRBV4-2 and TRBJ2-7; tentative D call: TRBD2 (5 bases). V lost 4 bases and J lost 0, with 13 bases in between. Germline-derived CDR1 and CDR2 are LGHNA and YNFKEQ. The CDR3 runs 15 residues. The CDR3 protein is CASSPEGSPSYEQYF. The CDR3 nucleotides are TGTGCCAGCAGCCCGGAAGGGAGCCCCTCCTACGAGCAGTACTTC.

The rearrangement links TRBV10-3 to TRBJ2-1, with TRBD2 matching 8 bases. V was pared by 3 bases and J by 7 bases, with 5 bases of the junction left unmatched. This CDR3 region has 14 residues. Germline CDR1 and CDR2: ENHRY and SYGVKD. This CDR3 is CAISDGRAGNEQFF. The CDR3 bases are TGTGCCATCAGTGACGGGAGGGCCGGAAATGAGCAGTTCTTC.

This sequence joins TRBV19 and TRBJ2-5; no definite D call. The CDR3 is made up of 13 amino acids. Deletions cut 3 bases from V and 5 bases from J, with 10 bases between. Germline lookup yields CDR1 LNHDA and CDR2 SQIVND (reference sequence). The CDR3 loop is CASSIGFRETQYF. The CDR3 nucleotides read TGTGCCAGTAGTATCGGTTTCCGGGAGACCCAGTACTTC. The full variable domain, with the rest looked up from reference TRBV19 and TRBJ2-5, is DGGITQSPKYLFRKEGQNVTLSCEQNLNHDAMYWYRQDPGQGLRLIYYSQIVNDFQKGDIAEGYSVSREKKESFPLTVTSAQKNPTAFYLCASSIGFRETQYFGPGTRLLVL.

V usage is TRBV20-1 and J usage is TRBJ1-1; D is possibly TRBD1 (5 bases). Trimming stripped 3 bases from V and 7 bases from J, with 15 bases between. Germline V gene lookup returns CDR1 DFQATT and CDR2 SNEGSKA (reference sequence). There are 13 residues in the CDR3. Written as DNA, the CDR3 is TGCAGTGCTAGTAGAGTAAGGGGTGGTGAAGCTTTCTTT. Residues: CSASRVRGGEAFF.

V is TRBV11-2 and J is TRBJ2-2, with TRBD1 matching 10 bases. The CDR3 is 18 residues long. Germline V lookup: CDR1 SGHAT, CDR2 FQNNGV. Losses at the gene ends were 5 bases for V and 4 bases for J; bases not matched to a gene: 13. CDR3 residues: CASSPLLGTGAPTGELFF. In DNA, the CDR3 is TGTGCCAGCAGCCCGTTGTTGGGGACAGGGGCGCCCACCGGGGAGCTGTTTTTT.

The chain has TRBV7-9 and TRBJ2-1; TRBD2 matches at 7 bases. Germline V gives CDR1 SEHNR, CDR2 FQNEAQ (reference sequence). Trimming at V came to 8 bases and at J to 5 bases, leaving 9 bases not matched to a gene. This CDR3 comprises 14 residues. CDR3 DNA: TGTGCCAGCGCCCCCGGCGGGACTAACAATGAGCAGTTCTTC. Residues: CASAPGGTNNEQFF.

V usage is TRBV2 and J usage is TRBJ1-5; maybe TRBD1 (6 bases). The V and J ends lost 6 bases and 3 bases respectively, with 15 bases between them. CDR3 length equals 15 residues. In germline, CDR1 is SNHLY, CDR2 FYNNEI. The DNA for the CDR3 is TGTGCCAGCAGGAGGGGGACGGAGCACAATCAGCCCCAGCATTTT. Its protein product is CASRRGTEHNQPQHF.

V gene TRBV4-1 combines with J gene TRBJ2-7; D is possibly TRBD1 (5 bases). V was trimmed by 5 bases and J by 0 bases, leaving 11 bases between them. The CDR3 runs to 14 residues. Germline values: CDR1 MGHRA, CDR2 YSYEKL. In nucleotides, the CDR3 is TGCGCCAGCAGCTTACAGGCGCTCTCCTACGAGCAGTACTTC. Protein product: CASSLQALSYEQYF.

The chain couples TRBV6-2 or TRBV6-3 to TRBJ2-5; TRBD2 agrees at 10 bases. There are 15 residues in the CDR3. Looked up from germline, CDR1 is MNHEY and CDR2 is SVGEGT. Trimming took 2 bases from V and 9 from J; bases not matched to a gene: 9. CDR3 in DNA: TGTGCCAGCAGTTACAGACTAGCGGGCCCCTGGGCCCAGTACTTC. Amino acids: CASSYRLAGPWAQYF.

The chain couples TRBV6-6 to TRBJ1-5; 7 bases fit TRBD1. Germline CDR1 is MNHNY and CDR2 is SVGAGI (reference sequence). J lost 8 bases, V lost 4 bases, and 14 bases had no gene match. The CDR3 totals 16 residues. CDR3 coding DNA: TGTGCCAGCAGTTCCGTCGGACAGGATAGGTTTAAGCCCCAGCATTTT. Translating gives CASSSVGQDRFKPQHF.

The CDR3 nucleotides are TGTGCCAGTAGTGGTCAGCGGTATGGCTACACCTTC. This codes for CASSGQRYGYTF. The rearrangement joins TRBV19 to TRBJ1-2; D is undetermined. The CDR3 totals 12 residues. Germline V CDR1 and CDR2: LNHDA, SQIVND (reference sequence). The germline V and J ends were trimmed by 5 bases and 5 bases, with 9 bases remaining between them.

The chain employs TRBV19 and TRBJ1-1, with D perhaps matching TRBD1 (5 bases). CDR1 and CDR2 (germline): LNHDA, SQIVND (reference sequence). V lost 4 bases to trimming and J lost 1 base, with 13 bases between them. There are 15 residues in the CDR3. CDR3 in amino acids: CASSTSGAQNTEAFF. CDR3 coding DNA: TGTGCCAGTAGTACAAGTGGGGCACAGAACACTGAAGCTTTCTTT.